This T cell receptor (beta chain) was recovered during a study of blood T cells in healthy people across ages. The CDR3 has 15 residues. With 5 bases removed from V and 2 bases from J, the gap between germline ends came to 14 bases. CDR1 SEHNR and CDR2 FQNEAQ come from the germline V gene (reference sequence). It was ten milliliters of peripheral blood that were drawn from each donor. Using a J-beta primer mix together with a sample-barcoded 5' primer, a second PCR was run for about 7 to 12 cycles. The template-switch adaptor was a 5' adaptor with 12 random nucleotides. It tagged each cDNA molecule. One entry per CDR3 protein, called by TCRdb with MiXCR from the 5' RACE reads. This sample has fewer than 950,000 distinct CDR3 sequences, with 50% to 65% found just once.

The specimen was blood. The receptor was isolated from an elderly man in good health. The chain links TRBV7-9 to TRBJ2-3; unclear D gene. CDR3 residues: CASSQGRPATDTQYF. The CDR3, as DNA: TGTGCCAGCAGCCAAGGCCGGCCGGCCACAGATACGCAGTATTTT.